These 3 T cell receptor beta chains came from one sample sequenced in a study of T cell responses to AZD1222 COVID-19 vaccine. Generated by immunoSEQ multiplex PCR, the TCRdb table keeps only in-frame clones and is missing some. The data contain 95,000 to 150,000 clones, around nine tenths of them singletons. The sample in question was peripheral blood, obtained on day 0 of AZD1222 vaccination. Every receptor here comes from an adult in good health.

The CDR3 sequence: CASSEQTGTSGYTF. Written as DNA, the CDR3 is TGTGCCAGCAGTGAGCAAACAGGGACCTCTGGCTACACCTTC. J is TRBJ1-2 and V is TRBV6-4, with D possibly being TRBD1 (6 bases). Germline V gives CDR1 MRHNA, CDR2 SNTAGT. Trimming removed 3 bases from V and 7 bases from J, with 15 bases in between. The CDR3 totals 14 residues.

The CDR3, as DNA: TGTGCCAGCATCCCTGGTGGGGTTGGGGCCAACGTCCTGACTTTC. This translates into CASIPGGVGANVLTF. V and J are TRBV6-2 or TRBV6-3 and TRBJ2-6; D unclear. Germline lookup yields CDR1 MNHEY and CDR2 SVGEGT. This CDR3 has 15 amino acids. The ends were cut back, 7 bases at V and 3 bases at J, with 13 bases in the middle.

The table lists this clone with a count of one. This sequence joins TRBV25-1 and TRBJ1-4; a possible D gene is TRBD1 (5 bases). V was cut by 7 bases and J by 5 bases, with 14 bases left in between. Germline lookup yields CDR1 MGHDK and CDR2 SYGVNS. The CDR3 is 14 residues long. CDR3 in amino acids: CASKGRGTNEKLFF. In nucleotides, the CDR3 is TGTGCCAGCAAGGGGAGAGGGACGAATGAAAAACTGTTTTTT.